These T cell receptor beta chains were read from a single sample in a study of blood T cell repertoires in COVID-19. The protocol was immunoSEQ multiplex PCR, while the TCRdb copy is restricted to in-frame clones and leaves out a portion. The sample yields approximately 300,000 clones, roughly 86% seen once. Material for sequencing was PBMCs or T cells enriched from blood (not recorded which). All receptors derive from a woman under 30 who had recovered from COVID-19. CDR3s leave out the opening cysteine and the closing phenylalanine or tryptophan. A D gene is named only where the DNA matches it firmly.

J gene | V gene | D gene | CDR3 protein
TRBJ2-1 | TRBV24-1 | TRBD2 | ATSDSRLAGLSNEQF
TRBJ1-2 | TRBV19 | - | ASSIARPLMYGYT
TRBJ1-2 | TRBV4-1 | - | ASSQVPKSYGYT
TRBJ1-5 | TRBV18 | TRBD1 | ASSSGGQPQH
TRBJ2-5 | TRBV11-3 | - | ASSAGTHNQETQY
TRBJ1-5 | TRBV4-3 | TRBD1 | ASSQDPGGDSNQPQH
TRBJ2-7 | TRBV5-1 | TRBD2 | ASSPGLDYEQY
TRBJ1-4 | TRBV18 | - | ASSPGQQRANEKLF
TRBJ2-7 | TRBV3-1/TRBV3-2 | TRBD1 | ASSHPGQGAYEQY
TRBJ2-1 | TRBV11-2 | - | ASSLITFNEQF
TRBJ2-2 | TRBV5-1 | - | ASRNTGELF
TRBJ1-1 | TRBV3-1/TRBV3-2 | - | ASSQAKAIRELSRAF
TRBJ1-1 | TRBV2 | - | ASSNRAVTEAF
TRBJ2-1 | TRBV11-2 | TRBD2 | ASSLAGLASYNEQF
TRBJ1-4 | TRBV5-1 | - | ASSETVGSREKLF
TRBJ1-5 | TRBV4-1 | - | ASSQGRNQPQH
TRBJ1-1 | TRBV19 | TRBD1 | ASSITGGYQAF
TRBJ2-7 | TRBV9 | - | ASSVSLGQYEQY
TRBJ2-7 | TRBV6-1 | TRBD1 | ASSASGTGRMDEQY
TRBJ2-1 | TRBV6-9 | - | ASSYSTDSNEQF
TRBJ1-2 | TRBV28 | - | ASSLRNAGLGGYT
TRBJ2-7 | TRBV24-1 | TRBD2 | ATSDLFLAGGYEQY
TRBJ1-6 | TRBV9 | - | ASLLTESSYNSPLH
TRBJ1-1 | TRBV3-1/TRBV3-2 | - | ASSHTLNTEAF
TRBJ1-2 | TRBV6-1 | TRBD1 | ASSEAWDRANYGYT
TRBJ1-5 | TRBV15 | - | ATSSIQSSNQPQH
TRBJ1-3 | TRBV4-3 | TRBD1 | ASSQDQGDSTGNTIY
TRBJ2-1 | TRBV9 | TRBD2 | ASSVLAGVDNEQF
TRBJ2-3 | TRBV7-9 | TRBD2 | ASSQTSGTDTQY
TRBJ1-5 | TRBV7-9 | - | ASSLDSQPQH
TRBJ2-1 | TRBV30 | - | AWSVPGQGQGYNEQF
TRBJ2-5 | TRBV5-4 | - | ASSLPFFKGQKEGETQY
TRBJ2-7 | TRBV6-2/TRBV6-3 | TRBD2 | ASSRTSGGRIYEQY
TRBJ2-2 | TRBV28 | - | ASSSLGDTGELF
TRBJ2-1 | TRBV3-1/TRBV3-2 | - | ASSQDVQRQQQF
TRBJ2-5 | TRBV20-1 | TRBD2 | SASASGQETQY
TRBJ2-3 | TRBV19 | - | ASSIPGSTDTQY